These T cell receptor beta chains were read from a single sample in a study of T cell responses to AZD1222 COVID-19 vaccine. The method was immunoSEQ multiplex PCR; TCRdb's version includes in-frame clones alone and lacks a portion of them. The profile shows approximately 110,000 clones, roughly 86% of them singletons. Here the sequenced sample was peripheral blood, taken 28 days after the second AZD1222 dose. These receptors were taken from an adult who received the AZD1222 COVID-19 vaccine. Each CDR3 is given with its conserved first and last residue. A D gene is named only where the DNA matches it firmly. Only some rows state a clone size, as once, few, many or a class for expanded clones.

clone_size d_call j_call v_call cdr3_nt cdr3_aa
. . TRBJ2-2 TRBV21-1 TGTGCCAGCAGCAAATATGCTAGCGGGAGTGGGACCGGGGAGCTGTTTTTT CASSKYASGSGTGELFF
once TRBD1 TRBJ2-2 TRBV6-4 TGTGCCAGCAGTCTGAAGGGGGCGAGCACCGGGGAGCTGTTTTTT CASSLKGASTGELFF
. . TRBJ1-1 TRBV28 TGTGCCAGCAGTTCAGCCGCAAAACAGGGGAACACTGAAGCTTTCTTT CASSSAAKQGNTEAFF
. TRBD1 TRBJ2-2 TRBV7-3 TGTGCCAGCAGCCTCCAAGGGGGACAGAGTGCCGGGGCCGGGGAGCTGTTTTTT CASSLQGGQSAGAGELFF
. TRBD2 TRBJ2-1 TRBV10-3 TGTGCCATCAGTGAGTCACAGCGGGGGAGCAATGAGCAGTTCTTC CAISESQRGSNEQFF
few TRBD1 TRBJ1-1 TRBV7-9 TGTGCCAGCAGCTTATACAGGGGCCTAATGAACACTGAAGCTTTCTTT CASSLYRGLMNTEAFF
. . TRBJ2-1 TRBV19 TGTGCCAGTAGTCCTGGACAGAAAGGCGATGAGCAGTTCTTC CASSPGQKGDEQFF
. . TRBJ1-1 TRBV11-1 TGTGCCAGCAGCCACGGAGAGAACACTGAAGCTTTCTTT CASSHGENTEAFF
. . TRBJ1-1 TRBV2 TGTGCCAGCGCAGCGTTGAACACTGAAGCTTTCTTT CASAALNTEAFF
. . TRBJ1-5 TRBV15 TGTGCCACCAGCCGAAAGGAGGCAGCCTTCAATCAGCCCCAGCATTTT CATSRKEAAFNQPQHF
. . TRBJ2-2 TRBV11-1 TGTGCCAGCAGCGTATTAGGACTGACCGGGGAGCTGTTTTTT CASSVLGLTGELFF
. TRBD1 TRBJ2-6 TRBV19 TGTGCCAGTAGCAAGGACAGGGTAGGCTCTGGGGCCAACGTCCTGACTTTC CASSKDRVGSGANVLTF
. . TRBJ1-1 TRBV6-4 TGTGCCAGCAGTGACTCGGAAAACACTGAAGCTTTCTTT CASSDSENTEAFF
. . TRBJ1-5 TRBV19 TGTGCCAGTAACGCTGGGGCGCACAATCAGCCCCAGCATTTT CASNAGAHNQPQHF
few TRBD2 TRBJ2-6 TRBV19 TGTGCCAGTAGTATATACGGGACTAGCGACTCTGGGGCCAACGTCCTGACTTTC CASSIYGTSDSGANVLTF
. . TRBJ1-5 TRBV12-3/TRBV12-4 TGTGCCAGCAGTTCAAACAGGGCTAACGAGCATTTT CASSSNRANEHF
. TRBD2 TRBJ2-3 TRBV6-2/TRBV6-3 TGTGCCAGCAGTTGGATAGCGGGGATGGTCACAGATACGCAGTATTTT CASSWIAGMVTDTQYF
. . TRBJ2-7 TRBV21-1 TGTGCCAGCAATCAATTTACCGGACAGAACGGGGACTACGAGCAGTACTTC CASNQFTGQNGDYEQYF
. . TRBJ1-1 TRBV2 TGTGCCAGCAGGGGACCTGGTGGGGGGGAAGCTTTCTTT CASRGPGGGEAFF
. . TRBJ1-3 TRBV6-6 TGTGCCAGCAGTCACCGCGAGGGAGCCATTCTAGGTGGAAACACCATATATTTT CASSHREGAILGGNTIYF
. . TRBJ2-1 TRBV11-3 TGTGCCAGCAGTTGGGGAACAGGGGGGGATGAGCAGTTCTTC CASSWGTGGDEQFF
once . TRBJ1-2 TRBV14 TGTGCCAGCAGCCAAGAGAACTATGGCTACACCTTC CASSQENYGYTF
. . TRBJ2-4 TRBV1 TGCACCAGCAGCCAAGATCCCCCAGAGCGGGAGGGTGCCAAAAACATTCAGTACTTC CTSSQDPPEREGAKNIQYF
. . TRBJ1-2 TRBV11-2 TGTGCCAGCAGCCTTAATGTGGGCAGGGATGGCTACACCTTC CASSLNVGRDGYTF
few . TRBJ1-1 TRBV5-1 TGCGCCAGCAGCTTGGCCACGCAGGGCTCCAAGGCAGAAGCTTTCTTT CASSLATQGSKAEAFF
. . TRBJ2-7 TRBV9 TGTGCCAGCAGCGTAGACCCGCCCAGGGGGGTGTACGAGCAGTACTTC CASSVDPPRGVYEQYF
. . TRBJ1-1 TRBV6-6 TGTGCCAGCAGCGTGGACCTTCAAAGAGCTTTCTTT CASSVDLQRAFF
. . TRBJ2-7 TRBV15 TGTGCCACCAGCAGAGAAAAGGGGAGAGGGGCCTACGAGCAGTACTTC CATSREKGRGAYEQYF
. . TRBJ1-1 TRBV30 TGTGCCTGGAGTGTTCGGGTTTACACTGAAGCTTTCTTT CAWSVRVYTEAFF
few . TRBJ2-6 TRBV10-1 TGCGCCAGCAGTGAGTCGAAGCGGAGAACTAGCTCTGGGGCCAACGTCCTGACTTTC CASSESKRRTSSGANVLTF
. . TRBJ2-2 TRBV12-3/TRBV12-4 TGTGCCAGCTATTATAATCCCGGGGAGCTGTTTTTT CASYYNPGELFF
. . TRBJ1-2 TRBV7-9 TGTGCCAGCAGCTTAGCTACCGCACAGGATGGCTACACCTTC CASSLATAQDGYTF
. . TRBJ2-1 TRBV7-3 TGTGCCAGCAGCCGTAGCGAGAGCTCCTACAATGAGCAGTTCTTC CASSRSESSYNEQFF
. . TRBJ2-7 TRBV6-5 TGTGCCAGCAGTCATGGTGACGAGCAGTACTTC CASSHGDEQYF
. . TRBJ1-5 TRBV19 TGTGCCAGTAGTTGGAGAAATCAGCCCCAGCATTTT CASSWRNQPQHF
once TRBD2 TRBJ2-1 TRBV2 TGTGCCAGCACTAGACTAGCGGGAGGGAATGAGCAGTTCTTC CASTRLAGGNEQFF
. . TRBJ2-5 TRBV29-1 TGCAGCGTTGAGAAGGGCCAAGAGACCCAGTACTTC CSVEKGQETQYF
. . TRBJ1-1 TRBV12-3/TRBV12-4 TGTGCCACTAGCCAGGGCCTGAACACTGAAGCTTTCTTT CATSQGLNTEAFF
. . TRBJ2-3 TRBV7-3 TGTGCCAGCAGCTCTGGGACACACACAGATACGCAGTATTTT CASSSGTHTDTQYF
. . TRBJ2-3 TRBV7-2 TGTGCCAGCAGCCCTAGAGGGTCCTACAGCACAGATACGCAGTATTTT CASSPRGSYSTDTQYF
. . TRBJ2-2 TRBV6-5 TGTGCCAGCAACCCAACAGGGACCGGGGAGCTGTTTTTT CASNPTGTGELFF
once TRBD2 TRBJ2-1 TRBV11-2 TGTGCCAGCAGCTCCCAACGAGCCGGGGGGGGCTTCTTC CASSSQRAGGGFF
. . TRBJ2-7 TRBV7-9 TGTGCCAGCAGCCTCAGAGTGGGGCCGATCGACTACGAGCAGTACTTC CASSLRVGPIDYEQYF
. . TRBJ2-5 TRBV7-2 TGTGCCAGCCACGAAGGGGGGTACGAAGAGACCCAGTACTTC CASHEGGYEETQYF
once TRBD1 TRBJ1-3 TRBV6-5 TGTGCCAGCGGTCCAGGGGGCACTGGAAACACCATATATTTT CASGPGGTGNTIYF
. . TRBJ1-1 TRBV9 TGTGCCAGCAGCGTAAATGTGAACACTGAAGCTTTCTTT CASSVNVNTEAFF
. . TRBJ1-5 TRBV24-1 TGTGCCACCAGCGACCGGGGCGATCAGCCCCAGCATTTT CATSDRGDQPQHF
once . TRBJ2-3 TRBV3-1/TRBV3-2 TGTGCCAGCAGCCCCCAGACAGGCCCCACAGATACGCAGTATTTT CASSPQTGPTDTQYF
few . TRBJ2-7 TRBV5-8 TGTGCCAGCAGCTTGGCCCCAAGGTACGAGCAGTACTTC CASSLAPRYEQYF
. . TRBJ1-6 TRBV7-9 TGTGCCAGCAGCCCCGTGCAAAGTAATTCACCCCTCCACTTT CASSPVQSNSPLHF
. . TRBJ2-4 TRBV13 TGTGCCAGCAGCTTAGGGCCTATCGGGAACATTCAGTACTTC CASSLGPIGNIQYF
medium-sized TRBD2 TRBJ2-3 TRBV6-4 TGTGCCAGTGGGCCCGGGACTAGCGAAACAGATACGCAGTATTTT CASGPGTSETDTQYF
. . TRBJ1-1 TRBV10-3 TGTGCCATCAGTGAGTCCACGGTTACTGAAGCTTTCTTT CAISESTVTEAFF
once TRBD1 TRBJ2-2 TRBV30 TGTGCCTGGGGGTCTGCTCCCGGACAGGGTGGTTACCGGGAGCTGTTTTTT CAWGSAPGQGGYRELFF
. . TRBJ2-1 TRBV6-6 TGTGCCAGCAGGAAAGACATCTACAATGAGCAGTTCTTC CASRKDIYNEQFF
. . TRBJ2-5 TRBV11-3 TGTGCCAGCAGCACAGGGGGGGGCGAAGAGACCCAGTACTTC CASSTGGGEETQYF
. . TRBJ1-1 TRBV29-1 TGCAGCGTCACGCCCACAGGCAAGTTT CSVTPTGKF
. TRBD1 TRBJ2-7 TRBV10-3 TGTGCCATCAGTGGAGCCGGGACAGGGACCTACGAGCAGTACTTC CAISGAGTGTYEQYF
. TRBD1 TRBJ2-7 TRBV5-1 TGCGCCAGCAGCTTGCAGACAGGGCCCCACGAGCAGTACTTC CASSLQTGPHEQYF